The clone carrying this TCR beta chain was counted only a few times. The antigen is undetermined. The gene names here belong to mouse. The CDR3 end is not reached by the read, which stops 1 residue before it; the germline J gene fills it in. The data are from a study of tissue T cells after allogeneic stem cell transplantation. General study results and limits: Shared clones across patients were few; motif clustering revealed tissue-specific shared signatures.

Clones were read by immunoSEQ multiplex PCR, and TCRdb kept only the in-frame ones, dropping some. The sample has 48,000 or so clones; around 67% are singletons. V lost 3 bases to trimming and J lost 7 bases; unmatched junction nucleotides: 7. Germline-derived CDR1 and CDR2 are NSHNY and SYGAGN. CDR3 length: 15 residues. The sequencing sample was made of sorted cells pooled from one or two spleens. This clonotype originated in a pool of C57BL/6 mice in good health. The rearrangement joins TRBV13-1 to TRBJ2-1; 10 bases are a match to TRBD2. The CDR3 sequence: CASSADWGERAEQFF. CDR3 DNA, as far as it was read: TGTGCCAGCAGTGCCGACTGGGGGGAGAGAGCTGAGCAGTTC.